A single sample gave rise to the 26 T cell receptor beta chains below, sequenced in a study of blood T cells in healthy people across ages. A sample-barcoded 5' primer and a J-beta primer mix were used in a second PCR of roughly 6 to 12 cycles. Each CDR3 protein is one row after TCRdb ran MiXCR on the 5' RACE reads. The data hold hundreds of thousands of distinct CDR3 sequences, with 58% observed a single time. Sequenced material: blood. Source of these receptors: a man aged 55-75 years in good health.

V gene TRBV10-2 combines with J gene TRBJ2-5, with 11 bases fitting TRBD2. Per the germline V gene, CDR1 is WSHSY and CDR2 is SAAADI. J lost 4 bases, V lost 1 base, and 5 bases had no gene match. The CDR3 runs 16 residues. In DNA, the CDR3 is TGCGCCAGCAGTGAGTTAGGCCTAGCGGGGGGAGAGACCCAGTACTTC. It translates to CASSELGLAGGETQYF.

The rearrangement links TRBV20-1 to TRBJ2-2; either TRBD1 or TRBD2 may fit D (6 bases each). The CDR3 contains 14 residues. V lost 6 bases, J lost 4 bases, and 15 bases lay in between. Germline V CDR1 and CDR2: DFQATT, SNEGSKA (reference sequence). The CDR3 DNA reads TGCAGTGCCGATAGGGGGGAGAGCACCGGGGAGCTGTTTTTT. This gives the protein CSADRGESTGELFF.

The chain links TRBV5-1 to TRBJ2-3, with D perhaps matching TRBD1 or TRBD2 (5 bases each). Germline values: CDR1 SGHRS, CDR2 YFSETQ. Trimming removed 1 base at V and 4 bases at J, with 10 bases between. This CDR3 is built from 14 residues. The CDR3 coding sequence is TGCGCCAGCAGCTTGCCAGGGACCGCAGATACGCAGTATTTT. This codes for CASSLPGTADTQYF. Supplemented by reference TRBV5-1 and TRBJ2-3, the full variable domain reads KAGVTQTPRYLIKTRGQQVTLSCSPISGHRSVSWYQQTPGQGLQFLFEYFSETQRNKGNFPGRFSGRQFSNSRSEMNVSTLELGDSALYLCASSLPGTADTQYFGPGTRLTVL.

The sample holds one count of this clonotype. The chain employs TRBV5-1 and TRBJ2-5; 11 bases line up with TRBD2. V shed 4 bases and J 1 base; nucleotides not matched to a gene: 6. The length of the CDR3 is 16 residues. CDR1 and CDR2 (germline): SGHRS, YFSETQ. The CDR3 DNA reads TGCGCCAGCAGCCCGGGACTAGCGGCCATCCAAGAGACCCAGTACTTC. Translation: CASSPGLAAIQETQYF.

The V and J genes are TRBV2 and TRBJ1-2, with D uncertain. CDR3 length: 11 residues. Germline V gives CDR1 SNHLY, CDR2 FYNNEI. Trimming stripped 2 bases from V and 7 bases from J, with 5 bases between. This chain's CDR3 is CASSETGGYTF. In DNA, the CDR3 is TGTGCCAGCAGTGAAACGGGTGGCTACACCTTC.

The chain is built from TRBV3-1 and TRBJ2-7; possible D gene TRBD1, 6 bases. This CDR3 has 14 residues. The germline CDR1 and CDR2 sequences are LGHDT and YNNKEL (reference sequence). Trimming shortened V by 4 bases and J by 3 bases, and 13 bases separated the two germline ends. CDR3 residues: CASSLQGTGYEQYF. The DNA of the CDR3 is TGTGCCAGCAGCCTACAGGGTACAGGCTACGAGCAGTACTTC.

Note on this clonotype: At one of its ends the junction is not consistent with the germline gene, which may arise from a read error. V is TRBV12-3 or TRBV12-4 and J is TRBJ2-3, with a possible D match to TRBD2 (7 bases). The CDR3 is 15 amino acids. CDR3 bases: TGTGCCAGCAAACGGACGGGGGGCATGTCAGATGCGCAGTATTTT. Its protein is CASKRTGGMSDAQYF.

This clonotype was seen ten or more times. V usage is TRBV7-9 and J usage is TRBJ2-7; the D is unclear. CDR1 is SEHNR, CDR2 FQNEAQ, per germline (reference sequence). The CDR3 loop spans 14 amino acids. V dropped 1 base and J dropped 1 base, with 8 bases sitting between them. CDR3 loop: CASSLETHSYEQYF. The CDR3 bases are TGTGCCAGCAGCTTAGAGACACATTCCTACGAGCAGTACTTC.

This clonotype was recorded at least ten times. The junction differs from germline at one of its ends, possibly a read error. V usage is TRBV7-9 and J usage is TRBJ2-1; the D is unclear. There are 13 residues in the CDR3. The germline CDR1 and CDR2 sequences are SEHNR and FQNEAQ (reference sequence). CDR3 bases: TGCGCCAGCAGCTTGGGGTCCTACAATGAGCAGTTCTTC. Its translation: CASSLGSYNEQFF.

The V and J genes are TRBV20-1 and TRBJ2-3; 9 bases are a match to TRBD2. V was clipped by 0 bases and J by 3 bases; unmatched bases: 10. CDR1 and CDR2 from the germline V gene are DFQATT and SNEGSKA (reference sequence). The CDR3 runs to 17 residues. The CDR3 spells CSARDPLAGGPTDTQYF. DNA of the CDR3: TGCAGTGCTAGAGATCCCCTCGCGGGGGGGCCTACAGATACGCAGTATTTT.

The J gene is TRBJ2-3, the V gene TRBV21-1; no DNA check was done on the table's D call, TRBD2. TRBV21-1 is marked as a pseudogene. This CDR3 is 17 amino acids long. The CDR3 DNA sequence: TGTGCCAGCAGATTCCTCCGGCGGGGGGTTCCCAGGGATACGCAGTATTTT. It encodes CASRFLRRGVPRDTQYF.

The chain links TRBV4-1 to TRBJ1-6, with 11 bases aligning to TRBD1. V gave up 3 bases and J gave up 9 bases; unmatched junction bases: 7. From germline, CDR1 is MGHRA and CDR2 YSYEKL. This CDR3 spans 16 amino acids. The DNA of the CDR3 is TGCGCCAGCAGCCAGGCCGGGACAGGGGGGACTTCACCCCTCCACTTT. Translated, it gives CASSQAGTGGTSPLHF.

V is TRBV6-1 and J is TRBJ1-6; perhaps TRBD1 as D (6 bases). The ends were cut back, 6 bases at V and 8 bases at J, with 14 bases in the middle. This CDR3 spans 14 amino acids. Germline V gene lookup returns CDR1 MNHNS and CDR2 SASEGT. This chain's CDR3 is CASRGGFLDSPLHF. CDR3 nucleotide sequence: TGTGCCAGCAGAGGGGGGTTCTTGGATTCACCCCTCCACTTT.

This clonotype was detected only a few times. The chain recombines TRBV27 with TRBJ2-1; possible D gene TRBD2, 6 bases. V was pared by 1 base and J by 6 bases, with 10 bases between. The CDR3 sequence is 14 residues long. The germline V gene encodes CDR1 MNHEY and CDR2 SMNVEV (reference sequence). Written as DNA, the CDR3 is TGTGCCAGCAGTTTATGGCAGGGAGGCAATGAGCAGTTCTTC. This codes for CASSLWQGGNEQFF.

This clonotype was seen a few times. The chain joins TRBV29-1 to TRBJ1-1; D is perhaps TRBD1 (5 bases). Germline assignment: CDR1 SQVTM and CDR2 ANQGSEA. CDR3 length: 12 amino acids. V shed 1 base and J shed 3 bases, with 6 bases lying between them. The CDR3 DNA reads TGCAGCGTTGAAGGGGGCTACACTGAAGCTTTCTTT. Translation: CSVEGGYTEAFF.

The count of this clonotype is one. The chain carries TRBV20-1 and TRBJ1-1; unclear D gene. The CDR3 has 12 amino acids. Deletions cut 1 base from V and 8 bases from J, with 11 bases between. Germline CDR1 DFQATT, CDR2 SNEGSKA (reference sequence). This CDR3 is CSARGMAGEAFF. CDR3 DNA: TGCAGTGCTAGAGGTATGGCGGGAGAAGCTTTCTTT.

The chain combines TRBV25-1 with TRBJ1-1; no reliable D call. Trimming cost V 5 bases and J 1 base, with 8 bases left between them. The CDR3 sequence is 13 residues long. The V gene's germline CDR1 is MGHDK and CDR2 SYGVNS. The CDR3 nucleotides read TGTGCCAGCAGTATTAGGCAGAACACTGAAGCTTTCTTT. Translating it yields CASSIRQNTEAFF.

In this sample, this clonotype turned up a few times. The chain carries TRBV2 and TRBJ2-1, with D uncertain. This CDR3 is built from 14 residues. Germline-derived CDR1 and CDR2 are SNHLY and FYNNEI. V lost 6 bases, J lost 1 base, and 10 bases lay in between. This CDR3 reads CASRRGGSYNEQFF. CDR3 nucleotides: TGTGCCAGCAGACGAGGTGGGTCCTACAATGAGCAGTTCTTC.

With respect to this clonotype: Possible read error: a much larger clone is one base away. The chain couples TRBV10-3 to TRBJ1-2; 8 bases align to TRBD1. Germline V CDR1 and CDR2: ENHRY, SYGVKD. Unmatched junction bases numbered 3, after V lost 2 bases and J lost 1 base. The CDR3 has 15 residues. CDR3: CAISEAGQGNYGYTF. The CDR3 DNA sequence: TGTGCCATCAGTGAGGCTGGACAGGGTAACTATGGCTACACCTTC.

This clonotype was recorded only once. The missing conserved phenylalanine or tryptophan at the end of this CDR3 makes a read error likely. This rearrangement joins TRBV7-9 to TRBJ2-1, with D possibly called TRBD1 or TRBD2 (5 bases each). V shed 8 bases and J shed 5 bases, with 13 bases lying between them. Germline CDR1 and CDR2: SEHNR and FQNEAQ (reference sequence). This CDR3 is built from 13 residues. CDR3 amino acids: CASQRGTHNEQFV. The CDR3 bases are TGTGCCAGCCAGAGGGGAACCCACAATGAGCAGTTCGTC.

The CDR3 loop reads CSVKPNYNEQFF. The CDR3 bases are TGCAGCGTAAAGCCGAACTACAATGAGCAGTTCTTC. V gene TRBV29-1 combines with J gene TRBJ2-1; D uncertain. This CDR3 has 12 amino acids. Germline CDR1 reads SQVTM; CDR2 reads ANQGSEA. With 6 bases removed from V and 3 bases from J, the gap between germline ends came to 9 bases.

The chain links TRBV20-1 to TRBJ1-3; TRBD1 is a possible D gene (5 bases). This CDR3 is built from 14 residues. Germline lookup yields CDR1 DFQATT and CDR2 SNEGSKA (reference sequence). V was pared by 5 bases and J by 4 bases, with 15 bases between. This CDR3 is CSASPGAYGNTIYF. CDR3 sequence (DNA): TGCAGTGCTTCACCCGGGGCTTACGGAAACACCATATATTTT.

The rearrangement links TRBV5-1 to TRBJ2-5; 7 nucleotides align to TRBD2. There are 19 residues in the CDR3. V lost 0 bases and J lost 2; bases outside the gene matches: 16. Germline V CDR1 and CDR2: SGHRS, YFSETQ. CDR3 sequence reads: CASSLARGSTHGGQETQYF. The CDR3 nucleotides are TGCGCCAGCAGCTTGGCCCGCGGGAGTACACATGGGGGGCAAGAGACCCAGTACTTC. Together with reference TRBV5-1 and TRBJ2-5, the CDR3 gives the full variable domain: KAGVTQTPRYLIKTRGQQVTLSCSPISGHRSVSWYQQTPGQGLQFLFEYFSETQRNKGNFPGRFSGRQFSNSRSEMNVSTLELGDSALYLCASSLARGSTHGGQETQYFGPGTRLLVL.

This clonotype was seen a handful of times. The chain carries TRBV27 and TRBJ2-4, with 7 bases lining up with TRBD1. CDR1 and CDR2 (germline): MNHEY, SMNVEV (reference sequence). This CDR3 is built from 15 residues. With 5 bases clipped from V and 3 bases from J, the junction kept 7 bases outside the gene matches. DNA of the CDR3: TGTGCCAGCAGTGCCCGACAGGGTGGCAAAAACATTCAGTACTTC. Translated: CASSARQGGKNIQYF.

The chain uses TRBV7-9 and TRBJ2-2; unclear D gene. The CDR3 is 16 residues long. Germline V CDR1 and CDR2: SEHNR, FQNEAQ (reference sequence). The V gene lost 6 bases and the J gene lost 1 base, with 15 bases spanning the gap. The CDR3: CASRHNGQVNTGELFF. The CDR3 coding sequence is TGTGCCAGCAGACATAATGGGCAGGTGAACACCGGGGAGCTGTTTTTT.

This clonotype was seen a few times. The chain employs TRBV6-5 and TRBJ1-6; 7 nucleotides agree with TRBD1. The V gene's germline CDR1 is MNHEY and CDR2 SVGAGI. Trimming at V came to 2 bases and at J to 7 bases, leaving 8 bases not matched to a gene. CDR3 length equals 16 residues. The CDR3 protein is CASSYRDSSWNSPLHF. Written as DNA, the CDR3 is TGTGCCAGCAGTTACCGGGACAGTTCTTGGAATTCACCCCTCCACTTT.